Listed here is a single TCR beta chain. Its antigen is undetermined. This sample stems from a study of CD8 T cells in ankylosing spondylitis. Study conclusions and caveats: Reportedly, disease-linked clones are significantly enriched in ankylosing spondylitis patients' matched synovial fluid. Characteristic, it appeared, of ankylosing spondylitis blood was a TCR beta motif of roughly eight highly homologous variants.

Germline V lookup: CDR1 LGHNA, CDR2 YNFKEQ. The junction had 10 bases not matched to a gene; V was cut back by 2 bases and J by 1 base. This CDR3 spans 18 amino acids. The TCR beta libraries were generated through quantitative 5'-RACE incorporating molecular barcodes. MiXCR, run by TCRdb on the 5' RACE reads, gives a single entry per CDR3 protein. The data contain roughly 670,000 distinct CDR3 sequences, around a fifth of them singletons. Sequencing was performed on blood, either unsorted or a sorted T cell fraction (not recorded which). The chain links TRBV4-2 to TRBJ2-3, with TRBD2 identical over 9 bases. The TCR sequence derives from a male donor with ankylosing spondylitis. Here the CDR3 DNA reads TGTGCCAGCAGCCAACGCCGGTCTAGCGGGGCTGGCACAGATACGCAGTATTTT. It specifies CASSQRRSSGAGTDTQYF.